The 21 T cell receptor beta chains below were found in one sample sequenced in a study of T-cell memory formation after mild COVID-19. In TCRdb, the 5' RACE reads were re-called with MiXCR into one record per CDR3 protein. The sample has under 550,000 distinct CDR3 sequences; 18% are singletons. Sequencing was carried out using PBMCs or a T cell subset sorted from them (not recorded which). All receptors derive from an adult woman who had mild COVID-19 (a few samples of this study predate the infection). Cell type and time point are not known.

V and J are TRBV29-1 and TRBJ2-1; D remains unclear. The germline V gene has CDR1 SQVTM and CDR2 ANQGSEA. The CDR3 contains 12 residues. The ends were cut back, 8 bases at V and 4 bases at J, with 12 bases in the middle. The CDR3 coding sequence is TGCAGCCTCTCACTTACATACAATGAGCAGTTCTTC. This encodes CSLSLTYNEQFF.

The chain recombines TRBV4-1 with TRBJ2-7, with 7 bases aligning to TRBD1. Per the germline V gene, CDR1 is MGHRA and CDR2 is YSYEKL. The CDR3 consists of 15 residues. V shed 1 base and J 3 bases; nucleotides not matched to a gene: 6. CDR3 sequence: CASSQAIQGVYEQYF. CDR3 in DNA: TGCGCCAGCAGCCAAGCGATCCAGGGGGTCTACGAGCAGTACTTC.

V and J are TRBV12-3 or TRBV12-4 and TRBJ2-2; 12 positions agree with TRBD2. The CDR3 runs 15 residues. V lost 6 bases to trimming and J lost 9 bases; unmatched junction nucleotides: 8. The CDR3 region has the DNA TGTGCCAGCAGCCTAGCGGGGGGGTTTTCCTGGGAGCTGTTTTTT. Residues: CASSLAGGFSWELFF.

The V call is TRBV7-9, the J call TRBJ2-1, with a tentative D call TRBD1 (5 bases). The CDR3 is made up of 14 amino acids. Germline CDR1 is SEHNR and CDR2 is FQNEAQ (reference sequence). V was trimmed by 1 base and J by 6 bases, leaving 10 bases between them. CDR3 bases: TGTGCCAGCAGCTTAGAGCCAGGGTTCAATGAGCAGTTCTTC. It specifies CASSLEPGFNEQFF.

This clonotype was detected ten times or more. The J gene is TRBJ2-2, the V gene TRBV29-1; 10 nucleotides match TRBD2. Germline V gene data show CDR1 as SQVTM and CDR2 as ANQGSEA. The CDR3 covers 14 residues. V trimming: 7 bases; J trimming: 4 bases; junction bases outside the gene matches: 6. The CDR3 nucleotides read TGCAGCGCCGGTCTAGCGGGAGCCACCGGGGAGCTGTTTTTT. Protein sequence: CSAGLAGATGELFF.

Only a few counts were recorded for this clonotype. DNA for the CDR3: TGTGCCACCAGTGATTTTGGCAGGGGGAGAGGGAGCAATCAGCCCCAGCATTTT. Its protein is CATSDFGRGRGSNQPQHF. The chain employs TRBV24-1 and TRBJ1-5; TRBD1 aligns across 7 bases. Per the germline V gene, CDR1 is KGHDR and CDR2 is SFDVKD. This CDR3 has 18 residues. Unmatched junction bases numbered 9, after V lost 1 base and J lost 1 base.

This clonotype came up a few times. The chain has TRBV6-5 and TRBJ1-6; D possibly corresponds to TRBD1 (6 bases). This CDR3 is 16 amino acids long. Germline V lookup: CDR1 MNHEY, CDR2 SVGAGI. V was trimmed by 6 bases and J by 7 bases, leaving 19 bases between them. CDR3 protein: CASSSQGQLKNSPLHF. CDR3 in DNA: TGTGCCAGCAGCTCTCAAGGACAGTTGAAAAATTCACCCCTCCACTTT.

The chain is built from TRBV2 and TRBJ2-3, with 9 bases lining up with TRBD2. Germline-derived CDR1 and CDR2 are SNHLY and FYNNEI. This CDR3 is built from 16 residues. The V and J ends lost 7 bases and 2 bases, in that order; junction bases with no gene match: 10. For the CDR3, the DNA is TGTGCCAGCACTGACCCTAGCGGGGCCGCCACAGATACGCAGTATTTT. Translated, it gives CASTDPSGAATDTQYF.

This clonotype appeared a few times. The rearrangement joins TRBV2 to TRBJ2-3, with TRBD1 matching 7 bases. Germline values: CDR1 SNHLY, CDR2 FYNNEI. The V and J ends lost 7 bases and 4 bases, in that order; junction bases with no gene match: 17. The CDR3 runs 17 residues. The CDR3 DNA reads TGTGCCAGCACTGCACAGGGGACCTCCCTTTTCGCAGATACGCAGTATTTT. Translating gives CASTAQGTSLFADTQYF. Based on the CDR3 plus reference TRBV2 and TRBJ2-3, the full variable domain is EPEVTQTPSHQVTQMGQEVILRCVPISNHLYFYWYRQILGQKVEFLVSFYNNEISEKSEIFDDQFSVERPDGSNFTLKIRSTKLEDSAMYFCASTAQGTSLFADTQYFGPGTRLTVL.

The chain links TRBV6-2 or TRBV6-3 to TRBJ1-2, with no clear D. V shed 4 bases and J shed 3 bases, with 9 bases lying between them. This CDR3 comprises 13 residues. Germline V lookup: CDR1 MNHEY, CDR2 SVGEGT. The CDR3 is CASSSVVDYGYTF. The CDR3 coding sequence is TGTGCCAGCAGTTCGGTAGTGGACTATGGCTACACCTTC.

The rearrangement uses TRBV10-2 and TRBJ2-7, with 7 bases that match TRBD1. From germline, CDR1 is WSHSY and CDR2 SAAADI. This CDR3 spans 14 amino acids. V shed 0 bases and J 4 bases; nucleotides not matched to a gene: 3. The CDR3 sequence is CASSESDRRYEQYF. DNA for the CDR3: TGCGCCAGCAGTGAGTCGGACAGGAGATACGAGCAGTACTTC.

V and J are TRBV6-5 and TRBJ1-1, with D perhaps TRBD1 (5 bases). With 5 bases removed from V and 9 bases from J, the gap between germline ends came to 19 bases. The germline V gene encodes CDR1 MNHEY and CDR2 SVGAGI. This CDR3 comprises 14 residues. CDR3 amino acids: CASSPTGTRGQAFF. The CDR3 DNA sequence: TGTGCCAGCAGTCCAACCGGGACCCGAGGGCAAGCTTTCTTT.

This clonotype was counted ten times or more. J is TRBJ1-1 and V is TRBV3-1; D uncertain. CDR1 is LGHDT and CDR2 is YNNKEL in the germline V gene (reference sequence). The CDR3 length is 11 residues. Between the trimmed V and J ends, which lost 10 bases and 4 bases, there was a span of 10 bases. This CDR3 is CAIRGGTEAFF. In DNA, the CDR3 is TGTGCCATCCGAGGCGGCACTGAAGCTTTCTTT. The full variable domain, with the rest looked up from reference TRBV3-1 and TRBJ1-1, is DTAVSQTPKYLVTQMGNDKSIKCEQNLGHDTMYWYKQDSKKFLKIMFSYNNKELIINETVPNRFSPKSPDKAHLNLHINSLELGDSAVYFCAIRGGTEAFFGQGTRLTVV.

J is TRBJ2-3 and V is TRBV6-2 or TRBV6-3; 7 bases are shared with TRBD2. The CDR3 extends over 15 amino acids. The V and J ends lost 5 bases and 1 base, in that order; junction bases with no gene match: 6. Germline V gene sequence: CDR1 MNHEY, CDR2 SVGEGT. The CDR3 coding sequence is TGTGCCAGCAGTATTCCGGGAGGAGGCACAGATACGCAGTATTTT. Translated: CASSIPGGGTDTQYF.

The chain has TRBV2 and TRBJ1-2; D ambiguous. This CDR3 spans 14 amino acids. The V and J ends lost 8 bases and 5 bases respectively, with 18 bases between them. Germline V lookup: CDR1 SNHLY, CDR2 FYNNEI. CDR3 nucleotides: TGTGCCAGCGCACCTCATTTCCTGGAGTATGGCTACACCTTC. It yields the protein CASAPHFLEYGYTF. Variable domain in full (rest from reference TRBV2 and TRBJ1-2): EPEVTQTPSHQVTQMGQEVILRCVPISNHLYFYWYRQILGQKVEFLVSFYNNEISEKSEIFDDQFSVERPDGSNFTLKIRSTKLEDSAMYFCASAPHFLEYGYTFGSGTRLTVV.

The chain is built from TRBV5-1 and TRBJ1-2; TRBD1 is a possible D gene (5 bases). The CDR3 is 16 residues long. V lost 0 bases and J 4 bases, leaving 16 bases between the germline ends. Germline V lookup: CDR1 SGHRS, CDR2 YFSETQ. CDR3 bases: TGCGCCAGCAGCTTGGCCGGGGGAGACTGGGTCTATGGCTACACCTTC. It specifies CASSLAGGDWVYGYTF.

This clonotype was seen more than once but under ten times. The chain carries TRBV12-3 or TRBV12-4 and TRBJ1-2; D is unclear. Trimming removed 3 bases at V and 4 bases at J, with 9 bases between. The CDR3 loop spans 13 amino acids. The CDR3 loop is CASSFQASYGYTF. The CDR3 DNA follows: TGTGCCAGCAGTTTTCAAGCTTCCTATGGCTACACCTTC.

This clonotype was seen more than once but under ten times. The genes are TRBV9 and TRBJ2-7, with 10 bases lining up with TRBD2. This CDR3 spans 14 amino acids. Germline lookup yields CDR1 SGDLS and CDR2 YYNGEE. J gave up 2 bases and V 3 bases, and 2 bases lay outside the gene matches. The CDR3 nucleotides are TGTGCCAGCAGCGCCGGGACTAGCGCCTACGAGCAGTACTTC. Protein: CASSAGTSAYEQYF.

This clonotype was observed a handful of times. The chain carries TRBV5-1 and TRBJ2-7; D possibly corresponds to TRBD1 (6 bases). This CDR3 has 14 amino acids. The V end lost 4 bases, the J end lost 0 bases, and 11 bases lay between the germline ends. Germline loops: CDR1 SGHRS, CDR2 YFSETQ. The CDR3 coding sequence is TGCGCCAGCAGCGGACAGCCAGACTCCTACGAGCAGTACTTC. It codes for CASSGQPDSYEQYF.

The rearrangement uses TRBV7-2 and TRBJ2-1; 7 bases are a match to TRBD1. The germline CDR1 and CDR2 sequences are SGHTA and FQGNSA. This CDR3 spans 18 amino acids. The V gene end was trimmed by 8 bases and the J gene end by 4 bases; junction bases not matched to a gene: 20. Here the CDR3 reads CASHRDSRRLTGYNEQFF. CDR3 in DNA: TGTGCCAGCCACCGGGACAGTCGGAGACTAACGGGGTACAATGAGCAGTTCTTC.

A few counts support this clonotype. CDR3: CASSQQGSGSADTQYF. The DNA for the CDR3 is TGTGCCAGCAGCCAGCAGGGTAGCGGGAGTGCAGATACGCAGTATTTT. The rearrangement joins TRBV4-2 to TRBJ2-3; 9 bases align to TRBD2. With 3 bases clipped from V and 4 bases from J, the junction kept 8 bases outside the gene matches. Germline V gene sequence: CDR1 LGHNA, CDR2 YNFKEQ. The CDR3 totals 16 residues.